The 7 T cell receptor beta chains presented below share a single source sample, sequenced in a study of blood T cell repertoires in COVID-19. Method: immunoSEQ multiplex PCR; TCRdb's copy keeps in-frame clones and lacks some. The data hold some 140,000 clones, with 70% to 85% observed a single time. Sequencing used peripheral blood. All receptors derive from a man aged 55 to 70 who had recovered from COVID-19.

The rearrangement links TRBV2 to TRBJ2-2, with 9 bases that match TRBD2. The CDR3 is 17 residues long. Germline V lookup: CDR1 SNHLY, CDR2 FYNNEI. V was clipped by 2 bases and J by 2 bases; unmatched bases: 6. In DNA form, the CDR3 reads TGTGCCAGCAGTGAATCCGCGGGAGGGGCAAACACCGGGGAGCTGTTTTTT. As protein: CASSESAGGANTGELFF. Full variable domain (remainder filled in from reference TRBV2 and TRBJ2-2): EPEVTQTPSHQVTQMGQEVILRCVPISNHLYFYWYRQILGQKVEFLVSFYNNEISEKSEIFDDQFSVERPDGSNFTLKIRSTKLEDSAMYFCASSESAGGANTGELFFGEGSRLTVL.

This chain links TRBV5-6 with TRBJ1-1; D not certain. V lost 4 bases and J 7 bases, leaving 11 bases between the germline ends. Looked up from germline, CDR1 is SGHDT and CDR2 is YYEEEE. This CDR3 is built from 12 residues. The CDR3 coding sequence is TGTGCCAGCAGCCCCGGAGGAGGTGAAGCTTTCTTT. Amino acids: CASSPGGGEAFF.

This chain links TRBV19 with TRBJ2-7, with a weak D call TRBD2 (6 bases). Trimming removed 2 bases at V and 3 bases at J, with 11 bases between. CDR3 length: 14 amino acids. Germline V CDR1 and CDR2: LNHDA, SQIVND (reference sequence). CDR3 sequence: CASSIIAGFYEQYF. The CDR3 DNA follows: TGTGCCAGTAGTATAATTGCGGGATTCTACGAGCAGTACTTC.

The chain links TRBV19 to TRBJ1-5, with 8 positions matching TRBD1. Germline V gene sequence: CDR1 LNHDA, CDR2 SQIVND (reference sequence). Trimming took 4 bases from V and 5 from J; bases not matched to a gene: 13. The CDR3 runs to 17 residues. The CDR3 region has the DNA TGTGCCAGTAGTAAACTCCTCACAGGGGGTAGGGATCAGCCCCAGCATTTT. Amino acids: CASSKLLTGGRDQPQHF.

This rearrangement joins TRBV19 to TRBJ2-1; D is ambiguous. Germline V gene sequence: CDR1 LNHDA, CDR2 SQIVND (reference sequence). The CDR3 runs 12 residues. Trimming removed 3 bases from V and 8 bases from J, with 8 bases in between. Written as DNA, the CDR3 is TGTGCCAGTAGTATGCGGTTTCATGAGCAGTTCTTC. As protein: CASSMRFHEQFF.

The rearrangement uses TRBV4-2 and TRBJ1-2; unclear D gene. Trimming left V 1 base short and J 2 bases short, with 5 bases between. The CDR3 length is 13 residues. The V gene's germline CDR1 is LGHNA and CDR2 YNFKEQ. For the CDR3, the DNA is TGTGCCAGCAGCCAAGTTATGAACTATGGCTACACCTTC. Protein: CASSQVMNYGYTF.

The J gene is TRBJ2-3, the V gene TRBV5-1; TRBD2 matches at 7 bases. This CDR3 has 14 amino acids. Losses at the gene ends were 4 bases for V and 6 bases for J; bases not matched to a gene: 8. Germline V lookup: CDR1 SGHRS, CDR2 YFSETQ. CDR3 loop: CASSRGVRTDTQYF. CDR3 sequence (DNA): TGCGCCAGCAGCCGGGGGGTCCGGACGGATACGCAGTATTTT.